The entry below describes one T cell receptor beta chain. As yet, its antigen is unknown. The CDR3 spans 15 residues. Trimming pared 8 bases from V and 7 bases from J, leaving 21 bases between. Germline-derived CDR1 and CDR2 are LGHDT and YNNKEL (reference sequence). Thyroid surgery took place with no prior treatment in any patient. TCRdb reanalyzed the PCR reads with MiXCR. The profile covers approximately 34,000 clones, with around 15% appearing a single time and under 3.5% taken by the ten largest. This sample was taken from a study of metastatic and nonmetastatic thyroid tumors. Study observations and caveats: The reported finding was significantly higher TCR beta diversity in malignant thyroid tumors relative to benign nodules, in blood and tumor.

V usage is TRBV3-1 and J usage is TRBJ1-3, with D perhaps matching TRBD1 (5 bases). This sequence was found in a female donor with papillary thyroid cancer or a benign thyroid nodule (not recorded which). Some clones in this sample may be carry-over from other donors' samples. Sequencing was performed on blood. CDR3: CASGRGGEAWNTIYF. The CDR3 DNA is TGTGCCAGCGGCCGCGGGGGGGAGGCTTGGAACACCATATATTTT.